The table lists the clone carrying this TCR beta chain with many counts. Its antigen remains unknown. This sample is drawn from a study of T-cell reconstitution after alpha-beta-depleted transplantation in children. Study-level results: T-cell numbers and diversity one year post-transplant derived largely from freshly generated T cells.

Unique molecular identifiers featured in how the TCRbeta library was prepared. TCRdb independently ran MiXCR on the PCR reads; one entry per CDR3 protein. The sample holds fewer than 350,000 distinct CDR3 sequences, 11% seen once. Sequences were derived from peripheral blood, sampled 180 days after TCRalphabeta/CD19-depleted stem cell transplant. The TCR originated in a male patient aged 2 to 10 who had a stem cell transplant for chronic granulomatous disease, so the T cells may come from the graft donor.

CDR3 nucleotides: TGCAGCGTTGAAGATCCGGGCGAGCAGTACTTC. It codes for CSVEDPGEQYF. The V and J genes are TRBV29-1 and TRBJ2-7; D uncertain. The CDR3 extends over 11 amino acids. CDR1 SQVTM and CDR2 ANQGSEA come from the germline V gene. The ends were cut back, 0 bases at V and 6 bases at J, with 6 bases in the middle.